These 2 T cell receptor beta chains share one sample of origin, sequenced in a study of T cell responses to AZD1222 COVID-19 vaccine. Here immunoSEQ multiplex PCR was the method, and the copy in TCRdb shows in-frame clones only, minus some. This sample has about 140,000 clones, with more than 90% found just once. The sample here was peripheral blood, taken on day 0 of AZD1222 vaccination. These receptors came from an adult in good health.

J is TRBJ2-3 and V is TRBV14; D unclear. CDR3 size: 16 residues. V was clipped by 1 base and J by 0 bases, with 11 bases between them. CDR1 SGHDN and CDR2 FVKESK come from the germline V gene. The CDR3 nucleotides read TGTGCCAGCAGCCAAGCCCCCCCACCTAGCACAGATACGCAGTATTTT. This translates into CASSQAPPPSTDTQYF.

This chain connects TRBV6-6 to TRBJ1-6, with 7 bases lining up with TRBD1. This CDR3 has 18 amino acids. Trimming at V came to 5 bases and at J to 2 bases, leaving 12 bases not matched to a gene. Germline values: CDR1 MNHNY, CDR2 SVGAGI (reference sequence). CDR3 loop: CASSLALTGIAYNSPLHF. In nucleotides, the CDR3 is TGTGCCAGCAGTCTTGCACTGACAGGGATCGCCTATAATTCACCCCTCCACTTT.